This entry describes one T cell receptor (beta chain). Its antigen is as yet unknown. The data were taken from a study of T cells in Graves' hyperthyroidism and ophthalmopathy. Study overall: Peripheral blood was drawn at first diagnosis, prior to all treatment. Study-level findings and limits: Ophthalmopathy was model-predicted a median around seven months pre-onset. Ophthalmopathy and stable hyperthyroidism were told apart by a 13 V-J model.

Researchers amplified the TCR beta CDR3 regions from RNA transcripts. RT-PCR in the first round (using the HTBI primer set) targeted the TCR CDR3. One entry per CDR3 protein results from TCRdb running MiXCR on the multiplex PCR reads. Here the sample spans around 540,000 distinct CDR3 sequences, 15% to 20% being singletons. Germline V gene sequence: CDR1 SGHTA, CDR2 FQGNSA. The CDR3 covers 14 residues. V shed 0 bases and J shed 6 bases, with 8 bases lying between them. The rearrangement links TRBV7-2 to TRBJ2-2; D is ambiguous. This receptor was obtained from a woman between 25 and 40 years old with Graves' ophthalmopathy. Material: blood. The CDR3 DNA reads TGTGCCAGCAGCTTAGCACAGTCCGCCGGGGAGCTGTTTTTT. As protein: CASSLAQSAGELFF.